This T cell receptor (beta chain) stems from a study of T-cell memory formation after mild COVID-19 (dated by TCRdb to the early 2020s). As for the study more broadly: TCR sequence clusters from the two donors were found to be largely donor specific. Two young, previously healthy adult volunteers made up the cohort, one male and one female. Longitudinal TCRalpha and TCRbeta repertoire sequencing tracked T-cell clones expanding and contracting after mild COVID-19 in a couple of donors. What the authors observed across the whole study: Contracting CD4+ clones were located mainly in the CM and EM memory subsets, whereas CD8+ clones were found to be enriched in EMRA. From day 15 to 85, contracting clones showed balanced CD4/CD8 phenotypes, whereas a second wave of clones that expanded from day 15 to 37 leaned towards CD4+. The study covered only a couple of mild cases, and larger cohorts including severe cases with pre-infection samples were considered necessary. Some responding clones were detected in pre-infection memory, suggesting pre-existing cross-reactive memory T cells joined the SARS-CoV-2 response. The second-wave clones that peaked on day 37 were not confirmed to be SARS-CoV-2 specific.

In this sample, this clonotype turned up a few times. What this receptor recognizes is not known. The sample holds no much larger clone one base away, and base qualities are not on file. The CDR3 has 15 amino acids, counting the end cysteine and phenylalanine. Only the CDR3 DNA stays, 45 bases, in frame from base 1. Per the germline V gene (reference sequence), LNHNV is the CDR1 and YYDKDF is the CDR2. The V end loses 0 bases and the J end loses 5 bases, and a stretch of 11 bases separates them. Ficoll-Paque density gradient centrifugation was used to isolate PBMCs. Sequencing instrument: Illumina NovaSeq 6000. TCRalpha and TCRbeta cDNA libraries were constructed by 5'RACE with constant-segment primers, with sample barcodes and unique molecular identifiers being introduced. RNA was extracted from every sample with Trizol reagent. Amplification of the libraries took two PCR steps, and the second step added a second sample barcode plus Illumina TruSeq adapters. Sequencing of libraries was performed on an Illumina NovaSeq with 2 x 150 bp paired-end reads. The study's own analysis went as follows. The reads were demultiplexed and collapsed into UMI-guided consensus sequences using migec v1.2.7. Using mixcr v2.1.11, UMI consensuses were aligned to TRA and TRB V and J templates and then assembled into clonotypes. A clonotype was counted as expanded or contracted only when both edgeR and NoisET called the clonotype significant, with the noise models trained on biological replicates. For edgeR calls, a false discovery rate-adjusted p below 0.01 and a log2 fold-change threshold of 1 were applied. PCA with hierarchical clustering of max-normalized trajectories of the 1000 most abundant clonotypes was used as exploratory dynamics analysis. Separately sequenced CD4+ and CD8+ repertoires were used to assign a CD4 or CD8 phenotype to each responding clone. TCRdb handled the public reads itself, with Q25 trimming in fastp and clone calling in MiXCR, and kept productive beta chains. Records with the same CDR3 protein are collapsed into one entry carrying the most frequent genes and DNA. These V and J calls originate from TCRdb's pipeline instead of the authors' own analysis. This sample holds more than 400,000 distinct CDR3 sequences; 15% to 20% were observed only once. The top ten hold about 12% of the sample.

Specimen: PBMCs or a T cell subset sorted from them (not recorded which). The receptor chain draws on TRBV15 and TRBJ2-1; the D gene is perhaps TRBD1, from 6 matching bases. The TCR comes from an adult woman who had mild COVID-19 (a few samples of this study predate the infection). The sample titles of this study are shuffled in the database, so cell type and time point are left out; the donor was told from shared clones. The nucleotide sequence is TGTGCCACCAGCAGAGATCGGCAGGGGCACAATGAGCAGTTCTTC. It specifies CATSRDRQGHNEQFF.